This TCR beta chain was captured in a study of T cells in localized non-small cell lung cancer. Study observations and caveats: Uninvolved adjacent lung had more T cell clonality than any other tissue, topping tumor. Among the top 100 tumor clones, a median approximately 60 appeared in adjacent lung.

Repertoires were generated with immunoSEQ multiplex PCR, while TCRdb's copy carries only in-frame clones and drops some. The repertoire has 35,000 to 50,000 clones, roughly nine tenths of them found once; the top ten carry roughly a tenth. Germline loops: CDR1 SGHRS, CDR2 YFSETQ. The CDR3 consists of 16 residues. Trimming at V came to 4 bases and at J to 2 bases, leaving 9 bases not matched to a gene. The table lists this clone with a count of one. Antigen specificity is unknown. J is TRBJ2-3 and V is TRBV5-1; 8 bases are shared with TRBD2. Sequences were derived from PBMCs, sampled before any cancer treatment. This TCR derives from a woman aged 35-75 years with stage II lung adenocarcinoma. The CDR3 spells CASSLMSGGTTDTQYF. The CDR3 nucleotides are TGCGCCAGCAGCCTGATGAGCGGGGGCACCACAGATACGCAGTATTTT.